The clone carrying this T cell receptor (beta chain) showed up just a few times. This sample is part of a study of identical twins. CDR1 and CDR2 from the germline V gene are SGHRS and YFSETQ. Trimming removed 4 bases from V and 2 bases from J, with 16 bases in between. The CDR3 sequence is 16 residues long. TCRdb reprocessed the 5' RACE reads with MiXCR, giving one entry per CDR3 protein. The repertoire holds fewer than 900,000 distinct CDR3 sequences, with 18% as singletons. The same data also contributed to another study, on T cells expressing NK-cell markers. That paper states: Evidence did not settle whether expanded NKG2C+ T cell clones targeted HCMV.

The chain combines TRBV5-1 with TRBJ2-1; a weak D match, TRBD1 (6 bases). The receptor comes from a woman aged 18-35 years in good health. The sequencing input was PBMCs. CDR3 loop: CASSLSGDNAYNEQFF. The CDR3 DNA reads as TGCGCCAGCAGCCTCTCAGGGGACAACGCCTACAATGAGCAGTTCTTC.